A single T cell receptor (beta chain) is shown here with its context. Possible read error: a much larger clone is one base away. Germline loops: CDR1 SQVTM, CDR2 ANQGSEA. V gave up 7 bases and J gave up 8 bases, with 18 bases separating them. The CDR3 length is 13 residues. Each CDR3 protein gets one entry after TCRdb re-called the RT-PCR reads with MiXCR. The top ten clones hold 3.6% of a sample with about 680,000 distinct CDR3 sequences, 12% to 15% of them seen once. The receptor's source is a female donor in good health, serving as a healthy control. Sequenced input: memory CD4+ T cells from blood. The chain links TRBV29-1 to TRBJ2-4; no clear D gene. The CDR3 spells CSATGRSNDIQYF. The CDR3 DNA reads TGCAGCGCCACGGGCAGGAGTAACGACATTCAGTACTTC.